The rows below give T cell receptor beta chains drawn from one sample of a study of OX40 agonist ivuxolimab in advanced cancers. TCRdb's copy holds only in-frame clones and misses some; the assay was immunoSEQ multiplex PCR. The sample holds tens of thousands of clones; 75% to 90% are singletons and the top ten take roughly 2.7%. Here the sequenced sample was CD4+ or CD8+ T cells sorted from blood, taken in a trial of the OX40 agonist ivuxolimab. The receptors come from an adult with an advanced solid tumor such as melanoma, head and neck, liver or kidney cancer. Both conserved end residues are part of each CDR3. The order of the fields is V gene, D gene, CDR3 protein. D genes are given only for firm matches.

>TRBV18|TRBD1
CASSPRGQGAVTGELFF
>TRBV7-9|-
CASSSGGTTSNEAFF
>TRBV27|-
CASSLNTGMNTEAFF
>TRBV4-1|-
CASSQNNEQFF
>TRBV5-1|-
CASSQGRVGEAFF
>TRBV30|-
CARAFFNTIYF
>TRBV7-9|-
CASSVGQHYGYTF
>TRBV5-1|TRBD1
CASSLTGTDQPQHF
>TRBV6-6|-
CASSYSGETYGYTF
>TRBV9|-
CASSVAGGMSEKLFF
>TRBV19|-
CASTHQGNGNTIYF
>TRBV19|-
CASSLQNTEAFF
>TRBV2|-
CASTRDHVSDTQYF
>TRBV18|-
CASSPPGFWEETQYF
>TRBV25-1|-
CASKRGNEKLFF
>TRBV7-9|-
CASRQTGLGYNSPLHF
>TRBV11-2|-
CASTRQYTTGELFF
>TRBV5-4|-
CASSLGDTLRATNEKLFF